One and the same sample provided the 26 T cell receptor beta chains below, sequenced in a study of blood T cell repertoires in COVID-19. Clones were read by immunoSEQ multiplex PCR, and TCRdb kept only the in-frame ones, dropping some. The sample includes more than 300,000 clones, more than 75% of them seen just once. Sequences were obtained from PBMCs or T cells enriched from blood (not recorded which). These receptors were collected from a woman aged 18 to 35 who had recovered from COVID-19.

This clone was seen just once. The chain couples TRBV3-1 (or the pseudogene TRBV3-2) to TRBJ2-3; D is possibly TRBD2 (6 bases). In germline, CDR1 is LGHDT, CDR2 YNNKEL (reference sequence). This CDR3 contains 19 residues. Trimming took off 0 bases at V and 3 bases at J, with 22 bases between the two ends. The CDR3 DNA reads as TGTGCCAGCAGCCAAGACCCCCGCCAGGCGGTTGGGGGGACAGATACGCAGTATTTT. Translated: CASSQDPRQAVGGTDTQYF.

This chain links TRBV28 with TRBJ2-1, with 7 positions matching TRBD1. Germline V gene sequence: CDR1 MDHEN, CDR2 SYDVKM. CDR3 length: 15 residues. Trimming at V came to 7 bases and at J to 0 bases, leaving 6 bases not matched to a gene. CDR3 in DNA: TGTGCCAGCACGTCCGGGGACAGCTCCTACAATGAGCAGTTCTTC. Its protein product is CASTSGDSSYNEQFF.

The chain is built from TRBV7-2 and TRBJ2-1, with TRBD2 matching 14 bases. This CDR3 has 18 residues. Germline V CDR1 and CDR2: SGHTA, FQGNSA. V lost 6 bases, J lost 0 bases, and 7 bases stayed unmatched. As DNA, the CDR3 is TGTGCCAGCAGGACCGGGACTAGCGGGGGAAGCTCCTACAATGAGCAGTTCTTC. Its translation is CASRTGTSGGSSYNEQFF.

The rearrangement links TRBV11-2 to TRBJ1-1, with 9 bases that match TRBD1. The CDR3 totals 15 residues. Looked up from germline, CDR1 is SGHAT and CDR2 is FQNNGV. With V trimmed by 2 bases and J by 5 bases, 6 bases remained unmatched. The CDR3, as DNA: TGTGCCAGCAGCTTACTGGACAGGGGAGGGACTGAAGCTTTCTTT. It is translated as CASSLLDRGGTEAFF.

J is TRBJ2-5 and V is TRBV11-3; 9 positions agree with TRBD2. Germline V gives CDR1 SGHNT, CDR2 YENEEA. J lost 2 bases, V lost 1 base, and 2 bases had no gene match. CDR3 length: 15 residues. The CDR3, as DNA: TGTGCCAGCAGCTTAGGACTAGCGGTACAAGAGACCCAGTACTTC. Translation: CASSLGLAVQETQYF.

The genes are TRBV20-1 and TRBJ1-3; 10 nucleotides align to TRBD1. The germline V gene encodes CDR1 DFQATT and CDR2 SNEGSKA (reference sequence). The ends lost 3 bases at V and 4 bases at J; junction bases unmatched: 6. The CDR3 loop spans 15 amino acids. The CDR3 loop reads CSASDDRGLGNTIYF. The CDR3 coding sequence is TGCAGTGCTAGTGATGACAGGGGGCTGGGAAACACCATATATTTT.

The rearrangement uses TRBV24-1 and TRBJ1-1, with TRBD1 as a possible D gene (5 bases). The CDR3 has 13 amino acids. Trimming shortened V by 4 bases and J by 11 bases, and 16 bases separated the two germline ends. Germline V gene lookup returns CDR1 KGHDR and CDR2 SFDVKD. As DNA, the CDR3 is TGTGCCACCAGTGACCCGACAGATTCCCTGGCTTTCTTT. This codes for CATSDPTDSLAFF.

The genes are TRBV7-3 and TRBJ2-2, with 7 bases fitting TRBD1. The CDR3 is made up of 13 amino acids. V lost 3 bases to trimming and J lost 7 bases; unmatched junction nucleotides: 2. Germline loops: CDR1 SGHTA, CDR2 FQGTGA. The CDR3 region has the DNA TGTGCCAGCAGCTTGACAGGGTTCGGGGAGCTGTTTTTT. The encoded protein is CASSLTGFGELFF.

The V call is TRBV4-2, the J call TRBJ1-5, with D unclear. V was trimmed by 0 bases and J by 4 bases, leaving 10 bases between them. Looked up from germline, CDR1 is LGHNA and CDR2 is YNFKEQ. The CDR3 covers 15 residues. The CDR3 region has the DNA TGTGCCAGCAGCCAAGATGTACGGGGAAATCAGCCCCAGCATTTT. Residues: CASSQDVRGNQPQHF.

V gene TRBV3-1 (or the pseudogene TRBV3-2) combines with J gene TRBJ1-2; D possibly corresponds to TRBD1 (5 bases). From germline, CDR1 is LGHDT and CDR2 YNNKEL (reference sequence). V shed 1 base and J shed 6 bases, with 9 bases lying between them. The CDR3 totals 13 residues. The CDR3 sequence is CASSQGKDNGYTF. Written as DNA, the CDR3 is TGTGCCAGCAGCCAAGGGAAGGACAATGGCTACACCTTC.

This clone occurred a few times. The gene calls are TRBV6-1 and TRBJ1-5; D gene uncertain. V dropped 2 bases and J dropped 11 bases, with 10 bases sitting between them. CDR3 length: 12 amino acids. Germline-derived CDR1 and CDR2 are MNHNS and SASEGT. The CDR3 sequence: CASSESRVAQHF. CDR3 bases: TGTGCCAGCAGTGAATCGAGGGTGGCCCAGCATTTT.

The chain combines TRBV25-1 with TRBJ1-3; no definite D call. Per germline, CDR1 MGHDK and CDR2 SYGVNS. The V end lost 1 base, the J end lost 2 bases, and 9 bases lay between the germline ends. The CDR3 sequence is 15 residues long. CDR3 loop: CASSEWAAPGNTIYF. The DNA of the CDR3 is TGTGCCAGCAGTGAATGGGCCGCTCCTGGAAACACCATATATTTT.

The chain joins TRBV4-1 to TRBJ1-5, with D perhaps TRBD1 (6 bases). Between the trimmed V and J ends, which lost 5 bases and 2 bases, there was a span of 13 bases. In germline, CDR1 is MGHRA, CDR2 YSYEKL. The CDR3 spans 15 residues. CDR3 in DNA: TGCGCCAGCAGCAGACTACAGGGAGGCAATCAGCCCCAGCATTTT. It is translated as CASSRLQGGNQPQHF.

The J gene is TRBJ2-2, the V gene TRBV2, with 8 nucleotides matching TRBD2. The trim removed 6 bases at V and 7 bases at J, leaving 10 bases unmatched. Germline V gene sequence: CDR1 SNHLY, CDR2 FYNNEI. CDR3 length: 15 amino acids. CDR3 coding DNA: TGTGCCAGCAGGGCCCGCGGGGGGCGGAACGGGGAGCTGTTTTTT. Translated: CASRARGGRNGELFF.

The gene calls are TRBV18 and TRBJ2-7; the D is unclear. Germline CDR1 reads KGHSH; CDR2 reads LQKENI. The CDR3 is made up of 11 amino acids. V was clipped by 4 bases and J by 3 bases, with 4 bases between them. CDR3 in amino acids: CASSQSYEQYF. The CDR3 DNA reads TGTGCCAGCTCACAGAGCTACGAGCAGTACTTC.

In DNA form, the CDR3 reads TGTGCCAGCAGCAACGGGAGACGGGTAGGTATTCTCGTCGAGCAGTACTTC. Amino acid sequence: CASSNGRRVGILVEQYF. The rearrangement joins TRBV21-1 to TRBJ2-7; TRBD2, as called in the table, went unchecked against the DNA. TRBV21-1 is a pseudogene segment. The CDR3 is 17 residues long.

A single count supports this clone. The chain joins TRBV24-1 to TRBJ2-7; TRBD1 matches 8 bases. CDR3 length equals 13 residues. Trimming took 9 bases from V and 7 from J; bases not matched to a gene: 10. Germline assignment: CDR1 KGHDR and CDR2 SFDVKD. In nucleotides, the CDR3 is TGTGCCACCCCCCAGGGGGCCATCTCGGAGCAGTACTTC. Its translation: CATPQGAISEQYF.

This clone showed up just a few times. This chain joins TRBV5-5 and TRBJ1-2, with 11 bases aligning to TRBD1. The CDR3 is made up of 13 amino acids. CDR1 and CDR2 (germline): SGHKS, YYEKEE (reference sequence). After removal of 7 bases from V and 7 bases from J, the junction contained 6 bases not matched to a gene. The CDR3: CASSPGQGGGYTF. CDR3 nucleotide sequence: TGTGCCAGCTCCCCGGGACAGGGGGGTGGCTACACCTTC. The entire variable domain, with the rest obtained from reference TRBV5-5 and TRBJ1-2, is as follows: DAGVTQSPTHLIKTRGQQVTLRCSPISGHKSVSWYQQVLGQGPQFIFQYYEKEERGRGNFPDRFSARQFPNYSSELNVNALLLGDSALYLCASSPGQGGGYTFGSGTRLTVV.

The chain employs TRBV7-3 and TRBJ2-2; no clear D gene. The germline V gene has CDR1 SGHTA and CDR2 FQGTGA. The germline V and J ends were trimmed by 6 bases and 3 bases, with 5 bases remaining between them. This CDR3 spans 12 amino acids. The CDR3: CASSSYTGELFF. The CDR3 nucleotides read TGTGCCAGCAGTTCCTACACCGGGGAGCTGTTTTTT.

This chain uses TRBV19 with TRBJ2-7; 8 positions agree with TRBD1. The ends lost 7 bases at V and 2 bases at J; junction bases unmatched: 10. Per germline, CDR1 LNHDA and CDR2 SQIVND (reference sequence). The CDR3 extends over 15 amino acids. The CDR3, as DNA: TGTGCCAGTACCCCAGGGACAGGAGACACCTACGAGCAGTACTTC. Residues: CASTPGTGDTYEQYF.

CDR3 nucleotides: TGTGCCAGCAGCTATGTAGGGAGTAATGAAAAACTGTTTTTT. This translates into CASSYVGSNEKLFF. The chain is built from TRBV7-9 and TRBJ1-4; D remains ambiguous. Germline-derived CDR1 and CDR2 are SEHNR and FQNEAQ (reference sequence). The CDR3 extends over 14 amino acids. Trimming pared 4 bases from V and 4 bases from J, leaving 10 bases between.

V usage is TRBV14 and J usage is TRBJ2-3; D may be TRBD1 (6 bases). CDR1 is SGHDN, CDR2 FVKESK, per germline. V shed 5 bases and J shed 2 bases, with 23 bases lying between them. The CDR3 is 18 residues long. The DNA of the CDR3 is TGTGCCAGCAGCTTTGGGGGCCTAGTGGACAGTTTCACAGATACGCAGTATTTT. Its protein product is CASSFGGLVDSFTDTQYF.

The chain couples TRBV27 to TRBJ2-1, with 7 bases matching TRBD1. CDR3 length equals 14 residues. Germline V gives CDR1 MNHEY, CDR2 SMNVEV (reference sequence). With 5 bases clipped from V and 2 bases from J, the junction kept 3 bases outside the gene matches. The CDR3 coding sequence is TGTGCCAGCAGTGCCGGGACAGCCTACAATGAGCAGTTCTTC. Residues: CASSAGTAYNEQFF.

This chain connects TRBV7-6 to TRBJ1-4, with D perhaps matching TRBD1 (5 bases). Trimming left V 3 bases short and J 7 bases short, with 12 bases between. This CDR3 contains 14 residues. Germline V lookup: CDR1 SGHVS, CDR2 FNYEAQ. The CDR3 DNA sequence: TGTGCCAGCAGCTTGAATGGGGGGGGTGAAAAACTGTTTTTT. This encodes CASSLNGGGEKLFF.

The J gene is TRBJ1-5, the V gene TRBV25-1, with 7 bases that match TRBD1. J lost 3 bases, V lost 3 bases, and 14 bases had no gene match. This CDR3 contains 18 residues. The germline V gene has CDR1 MGHDK and CDR2 SYGVNS. The CDR3 DNA reads TGTGCCAGCAGTGACTGGGAAGAGGGACAGTTTCCCAATCAGCCCCAGCATTTT. Translating it yields CASSDWEEGQFPNQPQHF. The whole variable domain, filled in from reference TRBV25-1 and TRBJ1-5, reads EADIYQTPRYLVIGTGKKITLECSQTMGHDKMYWYQQDPGMELHLIHYSYGVNSTEKGDLSSESTVSRIRTEHFPLTLESARPSHTSQYLCASSDWEEGQFPNQPQHFGDGTRLSIL.

The V and J genes are TRBV9 and TRBJ2-2, with 10 bases matching TRBD1. J was trimmed by 6 bases and V by 2 bases; bases with no gene match: 4. The germline V gene has CDR1 SGDLS and CDR2 YYNGEE. The CDR3 loop spans 15 amino acids. The CDR3 DNA reads TGTGCCAGCAGCGTGGACAGGGGGTCGGCCGGGGAGCTGTTTTTT. Its protein is CASSVDRGSAGELFF.